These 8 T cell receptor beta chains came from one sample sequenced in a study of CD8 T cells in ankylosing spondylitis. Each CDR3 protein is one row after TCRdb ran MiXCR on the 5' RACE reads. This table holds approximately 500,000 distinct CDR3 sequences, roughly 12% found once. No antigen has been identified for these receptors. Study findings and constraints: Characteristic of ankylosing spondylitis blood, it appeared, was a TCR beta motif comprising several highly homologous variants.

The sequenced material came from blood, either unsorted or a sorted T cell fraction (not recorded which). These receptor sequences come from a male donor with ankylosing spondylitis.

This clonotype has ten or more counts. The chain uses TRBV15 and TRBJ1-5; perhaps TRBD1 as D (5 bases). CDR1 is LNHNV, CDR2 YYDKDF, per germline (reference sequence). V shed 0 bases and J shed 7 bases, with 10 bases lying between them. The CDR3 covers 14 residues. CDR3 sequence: CATSRDLGAQPQHF. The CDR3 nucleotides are TGTGCCACCAGCAGAGATCTCGGGGCCCAGCCCCAGCATTTT.

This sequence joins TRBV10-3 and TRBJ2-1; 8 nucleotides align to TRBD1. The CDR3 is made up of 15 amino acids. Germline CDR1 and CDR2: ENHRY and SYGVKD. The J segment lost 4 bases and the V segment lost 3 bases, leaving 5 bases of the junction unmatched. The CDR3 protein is CAISEFDRGYNEQFF. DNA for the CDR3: TGTGCCATCAGTGAATTTGACAGGGGTTACAATGAGCAGTTCTTC.

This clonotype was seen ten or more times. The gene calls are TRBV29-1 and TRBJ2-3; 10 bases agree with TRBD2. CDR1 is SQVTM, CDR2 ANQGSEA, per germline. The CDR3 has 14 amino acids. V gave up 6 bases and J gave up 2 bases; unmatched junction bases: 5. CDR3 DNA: TGCAGCGTAACCGGGACTAGCGACACAGATACGCAGTATTTT. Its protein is CSVTGTSDTDTQYF.

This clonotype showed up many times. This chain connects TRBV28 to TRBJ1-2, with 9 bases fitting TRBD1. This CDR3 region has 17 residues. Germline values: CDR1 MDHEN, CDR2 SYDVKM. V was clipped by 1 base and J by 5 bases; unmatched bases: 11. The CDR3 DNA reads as TGTGCCAGCAGTTTATTAAGCACCCGGACAGGGGTTTATGGCTACACCTTC. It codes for CASSLLSTRTGVYGYTF.

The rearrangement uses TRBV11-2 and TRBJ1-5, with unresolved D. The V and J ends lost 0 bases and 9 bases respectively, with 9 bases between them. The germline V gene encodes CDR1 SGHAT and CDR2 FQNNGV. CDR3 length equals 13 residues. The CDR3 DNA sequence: TGTGCCAGCAGCTTAGAAAAGGACGGGCCCCAGCATTTT. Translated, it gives CASSLEKDGPQHF.

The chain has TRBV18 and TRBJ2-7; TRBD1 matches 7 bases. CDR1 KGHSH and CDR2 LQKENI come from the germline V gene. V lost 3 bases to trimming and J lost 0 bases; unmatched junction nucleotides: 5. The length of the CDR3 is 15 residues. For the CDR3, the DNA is TGTGCCAGCTCACCTGGGACAGATCCCTCCTACGAGCAGTACTTC. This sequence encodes CASSPGTDPSYEQYF.

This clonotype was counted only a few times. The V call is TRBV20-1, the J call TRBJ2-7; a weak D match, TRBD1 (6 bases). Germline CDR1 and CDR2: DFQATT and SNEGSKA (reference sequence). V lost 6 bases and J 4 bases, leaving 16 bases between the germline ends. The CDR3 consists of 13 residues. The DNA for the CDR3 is TGCAGTGCCAACCCACAGGGAGAGTACGAGCAGTACTTC. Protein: CSANPQGEYEQYF.

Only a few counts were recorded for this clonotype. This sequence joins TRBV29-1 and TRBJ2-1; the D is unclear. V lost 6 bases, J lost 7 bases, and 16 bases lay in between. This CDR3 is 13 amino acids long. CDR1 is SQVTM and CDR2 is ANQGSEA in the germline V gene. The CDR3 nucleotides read TGCAGCGTAGGTCCCAGGCTTGGAAATGAGCAGTTCTTC. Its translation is CSVGPRLGNEQFF.